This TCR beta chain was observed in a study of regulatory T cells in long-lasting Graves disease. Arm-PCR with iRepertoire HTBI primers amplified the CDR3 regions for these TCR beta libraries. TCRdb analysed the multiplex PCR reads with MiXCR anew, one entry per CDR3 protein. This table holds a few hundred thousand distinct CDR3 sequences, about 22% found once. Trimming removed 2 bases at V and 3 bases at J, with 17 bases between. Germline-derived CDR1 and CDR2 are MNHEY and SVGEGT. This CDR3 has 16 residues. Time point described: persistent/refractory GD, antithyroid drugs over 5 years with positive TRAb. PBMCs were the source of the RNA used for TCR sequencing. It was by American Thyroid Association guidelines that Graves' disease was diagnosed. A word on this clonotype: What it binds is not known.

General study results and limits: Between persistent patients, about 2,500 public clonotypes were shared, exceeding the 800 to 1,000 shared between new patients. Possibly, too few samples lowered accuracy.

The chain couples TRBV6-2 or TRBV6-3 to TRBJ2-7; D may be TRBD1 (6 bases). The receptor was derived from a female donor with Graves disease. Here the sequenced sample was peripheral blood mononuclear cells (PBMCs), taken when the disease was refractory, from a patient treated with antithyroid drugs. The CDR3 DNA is TGTGCCAGCAGTTACCAGACAGGAATATTGGTCTACGAGCAGTACTTC. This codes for CASSYQTGILVYEQYF.